This TCR beta chain is from a study of blood T cell repertoires in COVID-19. As for the study in general: Researchers got acute and convalescent COVID-19 samples from the United States, Italy and Spain. In each case, the material was cDNA or gDNA derived from T cells, B-cell-depleted T cells, or PBMCs.

In the original processing: Reference gene primer amplification gave nucleated cell count estimates. Sequenced by immunoSEQ multiplex PCR; TCRdb stores in-frame clones only, minus some. V and J calls and clone size follow that table, whereas D and trimming were derived from the DNA. The sample carries about 60,000 clones, around 80% recorded once. The CDR3 sequence is 16 residues long. The V gene end was trimmed by 5 bases and the J gene end by 2 bases; junction bases not matched to a gene: 8. Germline lookup yields CDR1 SGHAT and CDR2 FQDESV (reference sequence). The specimen sequenced was peripheral blood. This receptor was identified in a man in his 60s with acute or convalescent COVID-19. The genes are TRBV11-1 and TRBJ2-2, with 7 bases fitting TRBD2. The CDR3 sequence is CASSPWAGANTGELFF. The CDR3 bases are TGTGCCAGCAGCCCCTGGGCGGGAGCAAACACCGGGGAGCTGTTTTTT. Supplemented by reference TRBV11-1 and TRBJ2-2, the full variable domain reads EAEVAQSPRYKITEKSQAVAFWCDPISGHATLYWYRQILGQGPELLVQFQDESVVDDSQLPKDRFSAERLKGVDSTLKIQPAELGDSAMYLCASSPWAGANTGELFFGEGSRLTVL.